This T cell receptor beta chain appears in the sequencing data of a study of T-cell reconstitution after alpha-beta-depleted transplantation in children (dated by TCRdb to about 2016). Looking at the study overall: Using TCR repertoire profiling, the study quantitatively followed how T-cell immune reconstitution unfolded in children after TCRalphabeta/CD19-depleted allogeneic hematopoietic cell transplantation.

The CDR1 and CDR2 encoded by the germline V gene (reference sequence) are LGHDT and YNNKEL. The V and J ends are trimmed by 2 bases and 3 bases, leaving 17 bases between them. Counted from cysteine to phenylalanine, this CDR3 has 17 amino acids. Kept here is only the CDR3 DNA, which spans 51 bases and is read in frame from base 1. General conclusions and limits of the study: Hyperexpanded clone frequencies declined over subsequent months; after one year, T-cell counts and TCRbeta diversity were mostly attributed to newly produced T cells. The apparently early recovery of alphabetaT-cell counts about two months after transplant reportedly depended on only several hundred rapidly expanded clones that came from non-depleted graft cells. In some patients, the high TCRbeta diversity seen at day 60 was put down to recipient T cells and intrathymic progenitors that had survived conditioning.

Read against the paper, the sample's treatment or condition label means: allogeneic hematopoietic cell transplantation with graft depleted of TCRalphabeta T cells and CD19 B cells. TCRalphabeta/CD19-depleted allogeneic hematopoietic cell grafts were given to the transplant recipients, all of whom were children. To prepare the library, PCR was applied. The instrument was an Illumina HiSeq 2500. TCR library preparation used molecular barcoding, with unique molecular identifiers applied to normalize quantification of the TCRbeta repertoire. Using fastp at Q25 and MiXCR, TCRdb reprocessed the public reads and kept productive beta chains. Every CDR3 protein is listed once, alongside the most common genes and DNA of its rows. In all, the sample holds about 870,000 distinct CDR3 sequences, and 15% to 20% of those were seen once. The ten largest account for roughly 4.8% of the sample. The table lists this clonotype with a few counts. Its binding antigen is unknown. Base qualities are not at hand, and no much larger clone is one base apart.

The V gene is TRBV3-1 and the J gene is TRBJ2-1; 5 matching bases give a weak D call of TRBD2. The sample consisted of PBMCs, mostly from graft donor cells, taken 360 days after TCRalphabeta/CD19-depleted stem cell transplant. The sequence derives from a male patient between 10 and 17 years old who had a stem cell transplant for acute lymphoblastic leukemia, so the T cells may come from the graft donor. For the CDR3, the sequence is CASSQYVEAGLYNEQFF. The base sequence is TGTGCCAGCAGCCAATATGTGGAGGCGGGTCTCTACAATGAGCAGTTCTTC.